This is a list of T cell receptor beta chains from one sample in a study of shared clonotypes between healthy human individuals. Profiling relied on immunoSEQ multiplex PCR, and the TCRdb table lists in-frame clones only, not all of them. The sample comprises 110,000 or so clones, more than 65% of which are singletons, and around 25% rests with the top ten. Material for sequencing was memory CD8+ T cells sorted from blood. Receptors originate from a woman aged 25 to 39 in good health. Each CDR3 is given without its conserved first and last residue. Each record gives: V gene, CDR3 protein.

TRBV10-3	AISETGDRGRTPLH
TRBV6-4	ASSDTPIADTQY
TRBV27	ASRSSGTLGEQF
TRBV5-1	ASSLGGAAGYEQY
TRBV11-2	ASSQRDTDTQY
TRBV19	ASSIGQGASGANVLT
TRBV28	ASRIPRRGYSNQPQH
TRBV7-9	ASSPTSYEQY
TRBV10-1	ASSRDSSSYEQY
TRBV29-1	SGANGDHQPQH
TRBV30	AWSPTVEPYEQY